The T cell receptor beta chain under discussion was sequenced for a study of T-cell memory formation after mild COVID-19. Overall study results and limits: The study found balanced CD4/CD8 in clones contracting day 15 to 85 and a CD4+ lean in later expanders. In pre-infection memory, a portion of responding clones appeared, which suggested that cross-reactive memory joined.

Turning to this clonotype: Its target is unknown.

After 5'RACE with constant-segment primers, TCR alpha and TCR beta cDNA libraries carrying sample barcodes and UMIs were obtained. TCRdb processed the 5' RACE reads anew with MiXCR; each CDR3 protein has one entry. The sample consists of roughly 500,000 distinct CDR3 sequences, roughly 20% of them appearing once. With V trimmed by 4 bases and J by 4 bases, 7 bases remained unmatched. The CDR3 is 15 residues long. The germline gives CDR1 LGHNA, CDR2 YNFKEQ. The sequence came from an adult woman who had mild COVID-19 (a few samples of this study predate the infection). Cell type and time point are not known. V and J are TRBV4-2 and TRBJ2-1; TRBD2 matches 7 bases. The sample comprised PBMCs or a T cell subset sorted from them (not recorded which). The CDR3 sequence: CASSPTASGYNEQFF. In nucleotides, the CDR3 is TGTGCCAGCAGCCCCACGGCTAGCGGTTACAATGAGCAGTTCTTC.